This T cell receptor (beta chain) was identified during a study of blood T cells in healthy people across ages (dated by TCRdb to 2014 to 2015). For the wider study: Template switching captured roughly one uniquely barcoded TCR beta cDNA molecule per two T cells in model experiments. The donors were split into four age groups: young (average 16 years), middle-aged (about 40), aged (approximately 60) and long-lived (roughly 77). To avoid experimental bias, donors of different ages were distributed randomly across sequencing lanes. The study measured age-related changes in TCR beta repertoire diversity using deep sequencing normalized with unique cDNA molecular identifiers. For two donors (one aged 18 to 29 and one aged 80 or older), the study analyzed two additional independent replicas of 1 million unique cDNA reads from the same blood draw. General conclusions and limits of the study: There was a strong correlation between observed TCR beta diversity and the percentage of naive T cells measured by flow cytometry. Estimates of total diversity based on one million sequenced T cells were considered lower bounds and underestimates. Conclusive comparison of naive and antigen-experienced compartments was prevented by the profiling of bulk unsorted PBMCs. Compared with the aged group, more naive CD4+ T cells, fewer expanded clones and increased TCR diversity were shown by the long-lived group, suggesting age selection. The CMV infection status of donors was not known, potentially confounding age-related changes in expanded clonotypes. Observed TCR beta diversity per million T cells fell roughly linearly with age, and a significant reduction was already apparent by age about 43.

The 35 to 40 donors, aged about 6 to 95 years, were systemically healthy Caucasian individuals from Russia. Ten milliliters of peripheral blood were drawn from each donor into EDTA-treated Vacutainer tubes. Ficoll-Paque density-gradient centrifugation was used to isolate PBMCs, with at least 7 million per sample. Total RNA was extracted from PBMCs with Trizol reagent, with at least 5 micrograms obtained per sample. For every donor, flow cytometry on a PBMC aliquot measured the percentage of naive CD45RAhigh/CD27high T cells. The CDR3 sequence holds 15 residues, the cysteine and phenylalanine included. Only the CDR3 DNA stays, 45 bases, in frame from base 1. Per the germline V gene, SGHRS is the CDR1 and YFSETQ is the CDR2. Trimming removed 5 bases from V and 4 bases from J, leaving 15 bases between the germline ends. Library method: 5' RACE. Instrument on record: Illumina HiSeq 2500. A second PCR of roughly 7 to 12 cycles was run with a J-beta primer mix and a sample-barcoded 5' primer. Each TCR beta cDNA molecule received a unique molecular identifier from a template-switch 5' adaptor carrying 12 random nucleotides. Each sample yielded at least 3 million CDR3-containing paired-end reads. First-strand cDNA synthesis was performed from all RNA using the Mint cDNA synthesis kit, with priming by a TRBC-specific oligonucleotide. Following uracil-DNA glycosylase treatment, all cDNA underwent a first 18-cycle PCR with the universal primers M1SS and BC2_uni_R. The original pipeline was this. For normalization, 1 million high-quality reads were randomly selected from each sample, with every read carrying a distinct molecular identifier. Instead of being binned into consensus sequences, reads with shared molecular identifiers were discarded. CDR3 identification, clonotype clustering and error correction used MiTCR with a Q25 quality threshold and the strictest error-elimination algorithm. A nonparametric unseen species model with Euler transformation was used to estimate a lower bound on total TCR beta diversity. Clones were called with MiXCR by TCRdb after fastp trimmed the public reads at Q25, and only in-frame beta chains were retained. Entries that share a CDR3 protein sequence are merged under the most common genes and DNA. Here the V and J calls rest on TCRdb's processing, not on the authors' analysis. The sample yields around 1,700,000 distinct CDR3 sequences; 28% were counted once. The ten biggest clones cover around 7.7% of the sample.

Of note for this clonotype: The target of this receptor is not known. It has no much larger one-base neighbor in the sample; base qualities were not kept.

The rearrangement joined TRBV5-1 to TRBJ2-2; the D segment could be TRBD2, given 6 matching bases. Sequenced sample: blood. The TCR originated in a woman in her twenties or thirties in good health. The nucleotide sequence reads as follows: TGCGCCAGCAGAAGAGGGGACTCCGTCACCGGGGAGCTGTTTTTT. This yields the protein CASRRGDSVTGELFF. Here the CDR3 is joined to the reference TRBV5-1 and TRBJ2-2 genes, and the full variable domain is: KAGVTQTPRYLIKTRGQQVTLSCSPISGHRSVSWYQQTPGQGLQFLFEYFSETQRNKGNFPGRFSGRQFSNSRSEMNVSTLELGDSALYLCASRRGDSVTGELFFGEGSRLTVL.